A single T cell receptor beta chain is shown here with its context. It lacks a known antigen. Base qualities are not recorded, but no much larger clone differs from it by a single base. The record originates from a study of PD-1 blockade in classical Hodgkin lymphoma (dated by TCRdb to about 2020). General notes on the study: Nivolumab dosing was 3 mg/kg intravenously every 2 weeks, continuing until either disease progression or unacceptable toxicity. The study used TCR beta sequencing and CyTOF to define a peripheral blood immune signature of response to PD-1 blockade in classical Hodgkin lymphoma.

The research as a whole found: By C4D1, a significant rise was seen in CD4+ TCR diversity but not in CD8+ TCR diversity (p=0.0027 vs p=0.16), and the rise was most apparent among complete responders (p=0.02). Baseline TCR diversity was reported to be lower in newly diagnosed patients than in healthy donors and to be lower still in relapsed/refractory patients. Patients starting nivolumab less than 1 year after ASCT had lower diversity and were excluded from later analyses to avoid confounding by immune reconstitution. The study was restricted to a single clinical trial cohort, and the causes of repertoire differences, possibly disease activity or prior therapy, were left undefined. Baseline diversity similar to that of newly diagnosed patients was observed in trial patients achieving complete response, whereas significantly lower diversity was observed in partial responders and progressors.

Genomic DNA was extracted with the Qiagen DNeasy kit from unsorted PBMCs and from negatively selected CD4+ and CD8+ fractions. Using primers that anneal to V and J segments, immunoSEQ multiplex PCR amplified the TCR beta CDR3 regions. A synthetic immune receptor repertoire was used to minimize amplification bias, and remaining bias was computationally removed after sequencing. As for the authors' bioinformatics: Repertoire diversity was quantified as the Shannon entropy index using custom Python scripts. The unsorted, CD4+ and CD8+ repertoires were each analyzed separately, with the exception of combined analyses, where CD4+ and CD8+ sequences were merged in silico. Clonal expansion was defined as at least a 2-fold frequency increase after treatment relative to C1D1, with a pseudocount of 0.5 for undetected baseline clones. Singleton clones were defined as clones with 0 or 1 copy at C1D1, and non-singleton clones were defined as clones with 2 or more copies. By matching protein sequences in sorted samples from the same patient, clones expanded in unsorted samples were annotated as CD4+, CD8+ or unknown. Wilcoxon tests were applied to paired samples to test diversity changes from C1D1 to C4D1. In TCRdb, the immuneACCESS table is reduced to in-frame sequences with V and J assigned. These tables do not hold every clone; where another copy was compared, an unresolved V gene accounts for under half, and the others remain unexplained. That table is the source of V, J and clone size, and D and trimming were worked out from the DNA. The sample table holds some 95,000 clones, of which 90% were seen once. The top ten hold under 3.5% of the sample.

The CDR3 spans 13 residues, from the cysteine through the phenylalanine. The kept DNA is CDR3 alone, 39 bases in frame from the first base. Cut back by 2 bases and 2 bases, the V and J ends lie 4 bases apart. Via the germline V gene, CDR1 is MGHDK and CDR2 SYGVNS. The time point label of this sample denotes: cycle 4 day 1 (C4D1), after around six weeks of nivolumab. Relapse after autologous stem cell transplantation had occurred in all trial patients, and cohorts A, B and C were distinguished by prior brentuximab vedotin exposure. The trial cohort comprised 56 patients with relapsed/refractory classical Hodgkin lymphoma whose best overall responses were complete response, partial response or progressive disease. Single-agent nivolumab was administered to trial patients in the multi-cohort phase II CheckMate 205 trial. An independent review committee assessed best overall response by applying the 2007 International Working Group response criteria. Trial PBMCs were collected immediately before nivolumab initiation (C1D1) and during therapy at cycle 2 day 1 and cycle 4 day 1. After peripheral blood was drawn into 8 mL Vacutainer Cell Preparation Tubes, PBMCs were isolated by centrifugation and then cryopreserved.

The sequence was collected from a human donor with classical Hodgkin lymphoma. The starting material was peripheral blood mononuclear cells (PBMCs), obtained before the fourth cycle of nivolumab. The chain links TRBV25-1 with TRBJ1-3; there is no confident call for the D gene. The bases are TGTGCCAGCAGTGAACGGGCTGGAAACACCATATATTTT. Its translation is CASSERAGNTIYF.